The 17 T cell receptor beta chains below come from one sample, sequenced in a study of shared clonotypes between healthy human individuals. Clones were read by immunoSEQ multiplex PCR, and TCRdb kept only the in-frame ones, dropping some. The repertoire holds about 670,000 clones, with about two thirds as singletons. The sample taken for sequencing was memory CD4+ T cells sorted from blood. Regarding subset: CD45RA-negative fraction. Receptors were obtained from a woman between 25 and 40 years old in good health.

The rearrangement uses TRBV30 and TRBJ2-7; TRBD2 might be the D (5 bases). The length of the CDR3 is 15 residues. The V end lost 0 bases, the J end lost 3 bases, and 15 bases lay between the germline ends. Germline V gene data show CDR1 as GTSNPN and CDR2 as SVGIG (reference sequence). CDR3 loop: CAWSVDFLAFYEQYF. The CDR3 coding sequence is TGTGCCTGGAGTGTTGACTTTCTAGCTTTCTACGAGCAGTACTTC. The complete variable domain, with remaining parts taken from reference TRBV30 and TRBJ2-7, reads SQTIHQWPATLVQPVGSPLSLECTVEGTSNPNLYWYRQAAGRGLQLLFYSVGIGQISSEVPQNLSASRPQDRQFILSSKKLLLSDSGFYLCAWSVDFLAFYEQYFGPGTRLTVT.

With regard to this clone: This may arise from a read error, as a much more abundant clone is one base away. Other DNA sequences within the sample encode an identical CDR3. V is TRBV7-8 and J is TRBJ2-7, with 7 bases aligning to TRBD2. The CDR3 runs to 14 residues. The germline V gene has CDR1 SGHVS and CDR2 FQNEAQ. CDR3: CASSQSGTTYEQYF. In DNA form, the CDR3 reads TGTGCCAGCAGCCAAAGCGGGACGACCTACGAGCAGTATTTC.

V usage is TRBV27 and J usage is TRBJ1-6; a weak D match, TRBD1 (6 bases). V was shortened by 4 bases and J by 7 bases, with 14 bases between the two germline ends. The CDR3 has 15 residues. CDR1 and CDR2 (germline): MNHEY, SMNVEV (reference sequence). As DNA, the CDR3 is TGTGCCAGCAGTTCTGATAGGACAGCAAATTCACCCCTCCACTTT. As protein: CASSSDRTANSPLHF.

V and J are TRBV25-1 and TRBJ1-5; TRBD1 matches 7 bases. The V and J ends lost 4 bases and 4 bases, in that order; junction bases with no gene match: 10. The CDR3 totals 16 residues. Germline V CDR1 and CDR2: MGHDK, SYGVNS. DNA for the CDR3: TGTGCCAGCAGTGGGTCCCAGGGACAGCTTAATCAGCCCCAGCATTTT. It translates to CASSGSQGQLNQPQHF. The whole variable domain, filled in from reference TRBV25-1 and TRBJ1-5, reads EADIYQTPRYLVIGTGKKITLECSQTMGHDKMYWYQQDPGMELHLIHYSYGVNSTEKGDLSSESTVSRIRTEHFPLTLESARPSHTSQYLCASSGSQGQLNQPQHFGDGTRLSIL.

The CDR3 here is CASMGLAGVGGELFF. As DNA, the CDR3 is TGCGCCAGCATGGGACTAGCGGGAGTTGGCGGGGAGCTGTTTTTT. The chain employs TRBV10-2 and TRBJ2-2; 14 nucleotides match TRBD2. The CDR3 totals 15 residues. V trimming: 7 bases; J trimming: 7 bases; junction bases outside the gene matches: 5. The germline V gene has CDR1 WSHSY and CDR2 SAAADI.

The chain joins TRBV4-1 to TRBJ2-5; 12 positions match TRBD2. The J call is uncertain, as TRBJ2-7 better fits the DNA end. In germline, CDR1 is MGHRA, CDR2 YSYEKL. The CDR3 loop spans 15 amino acids. The CDR3 nucleotides are TGCGCCAGCAGCTTTAGGACTAGCGGGACTCTCGAGCAGTACTTC. Translating gives CASSFRTSGTLEQYF.

This clone was observed a few times. The rearrangement joins TRBV28 to TRBJ1-1; D is uncertain. V was pared by 7 bases and J by 6 bases, with 12 bases between. Germline V gene sequence: CDR1 MDHEN, CDR2 SYDVKM. This CDR3 spans 12 amino acids. CDR3 loop: CASKRGISEAFF. The CDR3 nucleotides read TGTGCCAGCAAACGGGGAATCTCTGAAGCTTTCTTT.

The V gene is TRBV7-8, the J gene TRBJ2-2; unclear D gene. V was cut by 3 bases and J by 0 bases, with 8 bases left in between. Germline loops: CDR1 SGHVS, CDR2 FQNEAQ. The CDR3 covers 15 residues. The CDR3 reads CASSFVLSNTGELFF. CDR3 bases: TGTGCCAGCAGCTTCGTGCTATCGAACACCGGGGAGCTGTTTTTT.

The V call is TRBV28, the J call TRBJ2-7; perhaps TRBD2 as D (5 bases). The germline CDR1 and CDR2 sequences are MDHEN and SYDVKM. Trimming cost V 6 bases and J 0 bases, with 21 bases left between them. CDR3 size: 17 residues. The CDR3 sequence: CASRAFVGFTSSYEQYF. The CDR3 DNA reads as TGTGCCAGCAGGGCCTTTGTTGGTTTTACTAGCTCCTACGAGCAGTACTTC. Full variable domain (remainder filled in from reference TRBV28 and TRBJ2-7): DVKVTQSSRYLVKRTGEKVFLECVQDMDHENMFWYRQDPGLGLRLIYFSYDVKMKEKGDIPEGYSVSREKKERFSLILESASTNQTSMYLCASRAFVGFTSSYEQYFGPGTRLTVT.

Points on this clone: Other DNA sequences from this sample encode an identical CDR3 as well. The chain is built from TRBV5-1 and TRBJ2-3, with TRBD2 as a possible D gene (6 bases). Trimming stripped 0 bases from V and 3 bases from J, with 11 bases between. Looked up from germline, CDR1 is SGHRS and CDR2 is YFSETQ. The CDR3 is 15 amino acids. CDR3 protein: CASSLVGGPTDTQYF. The CDR3 coding sequence is TGCGCCAGCAGCTTGGTTGGAGGGCCAACAGATACGCAGTATTTT.

This clone has only one observation. The chain joins TRBV28 to TRBJ2-1; 10 nucleotides line up with TRBD2. Per germline, CDR1 MDHEN and CDR2 SYDVKM. The V segment lost 5 bases and the J segment 11 bases; nucleotides outside the gene matches: 15. The CDR3 totals 16 residues. As DNA, the CDR3 is TGTGCCAGCAGTCCCCACCTGGGGACTAGCGTCCGTAAGCAGTTCTTC. It encodes CASSPHLGTSVRKQFF.

This clone was recorded a few times. The chain carries TRBV6-6 and TRBJ1-4; D is unresolved. The V end lost 7 bases, the J end lost 8 bases, and 20 bases lay between the germline ends. The length of the CDR3 is 15 residues. Germline CDR1 and CDR2: MNHNY and SVGAGI (reference sequence). CDR3 bases: TGTGCCAGCATCCGAGGGCCCAGCCAACGGGAAAAACTGTTTTTT. Translation gives CASIRGPSQREKLFF.

The chain uses TRBV4-1 and TRBJ1-2; 7 nucleotides agree with TRBD1. CDR1 and CDR2 (germline): MGHRA, YSYEKL. The CDR3 has 14 amino acids. J lost 10 bases, V lost 4 bases, and 12 bases had no gene match. CDR3 in amino acids: CASSPPERDRDYTF. The CDR3 nucleotides read TGCGCCAGCAGCCCCCCTGAACGGGACAGAGACTACACCTTC.

This clone was seen only a few times. This chain joins TRBV28 and TRBJ1-5; 7 nucleotides match TRBD1. Germline V gene lookup returns CDR1 MDHEN and CDR2 SYDVKM. CDR3 length equals 17 residues. Losses at the gene ends were 3 bases for V and 0 bases for J; bases not matched to a gene: 8. In nucleotides, the CDR3 is TGTGCCAGCAGTTTGGTCCTTGGGACAGATAGCAATCAGCCCCAGCATTTT. Its protein is CASSLVLGTDSNQPQHF.

This sequence joins TRBV11-1 and TRBJ2-7; no definite D call. There are 12 residues in the CDR3. Trimming took 2 bases from V and 6 from J, leaving 8 bases between them. The germline gives CDR1 SGHAT, CDR2 FQDESV (reference sequence). CDR3 sequence: CASSLNSGEQYF. The CDR3 DNA reads TGTGCCAGCAGCTTAAACTCCGGCGAGCAGTACTTC.

This clone was recorded only once. This chain links TRBV11-2 with TRBJ2-5; D uncertain. The CDR3 covers 13 residues. Per germline, CDR1 SGHAT and CDR2 FQNNGV. V dropped 1 base and J dropped 6 bases, with 9 bases sitting between them. The CDR3 sequence: CASSLVQEQTQYF. The DNA for the CDR3 is TGTGCCAGCAGCTTAGTTCAGGAGCAGACCCAGTACTTC.

The rearrangement joins TRBV18 to TRBJ2-6; no clear D gene. The CDR3 totals 15 residues. CDR1 KGHSH and CDR2 LQKENI come from the germline V gene. Trimming took 1 base from V and 2 from J, leaving 6 bases between them. CDR3 coding DNA: TGTGCCAGCTCACCACTGGACCCTGGGGCCAACGTCCTGACTTTC. Translating gives CASSPLDPGANVLTF.